Listed here are 8 T cell receptor beta chains from one sample, sequenced in a study of CD8+CD57+ T cells in acquired aplastic anemia. Genomic DNA acted as the template from which TCR beta VDJ combination and CDR3 sequence profiling were carried out. TCRdb passed the reads through MiXCR, listing each CDR3 protein once. The top ten clones hold more than 20% of a sample with about 42,000 distinct CDR3 sequences, 68% of them seen once. Source material: sorted CD4+, CD8+, or CD8+CD57+ T cells (not recorded which) from PBMCs. The receptor source for this set is a human donor in good health, serving as a control.

The chain recombines TRBV25-1 with TRBJ2-5; D not certain. This CDR3 is 11 amino acids long. Trimming took 6 bases from V and 4 from J, leaving 6 bases between them. Germline V gene data show CDR1 as MGHDK and CDR2 as SYGVNS. The CDR3 protein is CASSAPETQYF. The CDR3 coding sequence is TGTGCCAGCAGCGCCCCAGAGACCCAGTACTTC.

The chain is built from TRBV10-2 and TRBJ2-7, with TRBD1 identical over 7 bases. This CDR3 spans 11 amino acids. V lost 7 bases to trimming and J lost 5 bases; unmatched junction nucleotides: 2. Germline CDR1 and CDR2: WSHSY and SAAADI. The DNA for the CDR3 is TGCGCCAGCACCCAGGGGGACGAGCAGTACTTC. This sequence encodes CASTQGDEQYF.

The CDR3 region has the DNA TGTGCCAGTACGGTCGGTTCTCATTCACCCCTCCACTTT. This translates into CASTVGSHSPLHF. V is TRBV19 and J is TRBJ1-6; D remains ambiguous. CDR1 and CDR2 from the germline V gene are LNHDA and SQIVND (reference sequence). This CDR3 is built from 13 residues. Trimming removed 7 bases from V and 8 bases from J, with 12 bases in between. Full variable domain (rest looked up from reference TRBV19 and TRBJ1-6): DGGITQSPKYLFRKEGQNVTLSCEQNLNHDAMYWYRQDPGQGLRLIYYSQIVNDFQKGDIAEGYSVSREKKESFPLTVTSAQKNPTAFYLCASTVGSHSPLHFGNGTRLTVT.

This clonotype appeared a few times. This chain links TRBV2 with TRBJ1-6; the D is unclear. CDR1 is SNHLY, CDR2 FYNNEI, per germline. The CDR3 runs to 14 residues. V was cut by 4 bases and J by 3 bases, with 7 bases left in between. The CDR3 region has the DNA TGTGCCAGCAGTGTTACCTTCTATAATTCACCCCTCCACTTT. It codes for CASSVTFYNSPLHF.

This clonotype was counted many times. The chain employs TRBV6-5 and TRBJ2-3; 7 bases are shared with TRBD1. The germline V gene has CDR1 MNHEY and CDR2 SVGAGI. Unmatched junction bases numbered 6, after V lost 5 bases and J lost 1 base. There are 15 residues in the CDR3. The DNA of the CDR3 is TGTGCCAGCAGTAATAACAGGGGTGGCACAGATACGCAGTATTTT. Protein: CASSNNRGGTDTQYF.

The V and J genes are TRBV11-1 and TRBJ1-6, with 9 bases lining up with TRBD1. J gave up 9 bases and V 3 bases, and 6 bases lay outside the gene matches. CDR1 and CDR2 from the germline V gene are SGHAT and FQDESV (reference sequence). CDR3 length equals 15 residues. CDR3: CASSFVGTGCSPLHF. The CDR3 nucleotides are TGTGCCAGCAGCTTCGTAGGGACAGGGTGTTCACCCCTCCACTTT. Supplemented by reference TRBV11-1 and TRBJ1-6, the full variable domain reads EAEVAQSPRYKITEKSQAVAFWCDPISGHATLYWYRQILGQGPELLVQFQDESVVDDSQLPKDRFSAERLKGVDSTLKIQPAELGDSAMYLCASSFVGTGCSPLHFGNGTRLTVT.

The V call is TRBV7-8, the J call TRBJ2-7; D tentatively fits TRBD1 or TRBD2 (5 bases each). This CDR3 is 12 amino acids long. CDR1 and CDR2 from the germline V gene are SGHVS and FQNEAQ. The germline V and J ends were trimmed by 1 base and 7 bases, with 8 bases remaining between them. The CDR3 loop reads CASSLGEGEQYF. CDR3 bases: TGTGCCAGCAGCTTAGGAGAGGGGGAGCAGTACTTC.

The chain recombines TRBV7-9 with TRBJ2-7; D ambiguous. V shed 3 bases and J shed 1 base, with 7 bases lying between them. The length of the CDR3 is 13 residues. Germline-derived CDR1 and CDR2 are SEHNR and FQNEAQ (reference sequence). The CDR3 sequence: CASSFVRSYEQYF. As DNA, the CDR3 is TGTGCCAGCAGCTTTGTAAGGTCCTACGAGCAGTACTTC.